These 21 T cell receptor beta chains were all obtained from the same sample, sequenced in a study of T cells after yellow fever vaccination. TCRdb itself ran the 5' RACE reads through MiXCR, one entry per CDR3 protein. The sample holds 620,000 or so distinct CDR3 sequences, less than 20% seen once. The sequencing used PBMCs, collected 5 days after the first yellow fever vaccination. The source is a man aged 18 to 30 who received the YFV17D yellow fever vaccine.

J is TRBJ2-3 and V is TRBV10-3; D possibly corresponds to TRBD1 (5 bases). This CDR3 has 14 amino acids. The germline V gene has CDR1 ENHRY and CDR2 SYGVKD. V lost 4 bases and J lost 3, with 11 bases in between. DNA of the CDR3: TGTGCCATCAGTGTAGGGGTAGTGACAGATACGCAGTATTTT. Translation gives CAISVGVVTDTQYF.

This clonotype was observed a few times. This sequence joins TRBV20-1 and TRBJ2-3; D not certain. This CDR3 is built from 16 residues. Deletions cut 0 bases from V and 5 bases from J, with 18 bases between. Per germline, CDR1 DFQATT and CDR2 SNEGSKA (reference sequence). The CDR3: CSARDNWQTSRDTQYF. The DNA of the CDR3 is TGCAGTGCTAGAGATAATTGGCAGACGTCAAGAGATACGCAGTATTTT.

The rearrangement links TRBV5-4 to TRBJ1-1; weak D call: TRBD1 (6 bases). CDR1 is SGHNT, CDR2 YYREEE, per germline (reference sequence). The CDR3 is 15 amino acids. Trimming shortened V by 4 bases and J by 1 base, and 14 bases separated the two germline ends. The CDR3 bases are TGTGCCAGCAGCCCGAACAGGGACCCGAACACTGAAGCTTTCTTT. Amino acids: CASSPNRDPNTEAFF.

V is TRBV7-9 and J is TRBJ2-7; TRBD2 matches 8 bases. V dropped 5 bases and J dropped 2; count of bases not matched to a gene: 11. The CDR3 has 16 amino acids. Germline V gene data show CDR1 as SEHNR and CDR2 as FQNEAQ (reference sequence). The CDR3 sequence is CASSGGGAGAAYEQYF. The CDR3 bases are TGTGCCAGCAGCGGAGGGGGAGCGGGGGCGGCCTACGAGCAGTACTTC.

This clonotype was counted ten times or more. Mismatch with germline at one junction end may stem from a read error. The chain joins TRBV7-8 to TRBJ2-2; TRBD1 is a possible D gene (6 bases). CDR1 and CDR2 (germline): SGHVS, FQNEAQ. CDR3 length: 16 amino acids. In DNA, the CDR3 is TGTGCCAGCAACTTAGCTCTAGTTGACAGGTCCGGGGAGCTGTTTTTT. This sequence encodes CASNLALVDRSGELFF.

This clonotype was observed a few times. V and J are TRBV6-6 and TRBJ2-7; possibly TRBD1 or TRBD2 for D (5 bases each). Germline values: CDR1 MNHNY, CDR2 SVGAGI (reference sequence). The CDR3 has 13 amino acids. V was shortened by 7 bases and J by 5 bases, with 15 bases between the two germline ends. The CDR3 region is CASKGRFPHEQYV. CDR3 DNA: TGTGCCAGCAAGGGACGCTTTCCCCACGAGCAGTACGTC.

The gene calls are TRBV27 and TRBJ1-6; 7 positions agree with TRBD1. With 4 bases clipped from V and 4 bases from J, the junction kept 4 bases outside the gene matches. The CDR3 length is 15 residues. In germline, CDR1 is MNHEY, CDR2 SMNVEV (reference sequence). DNA for the CDR3: TGTGCCAGCAGTTACTGGGACAGATATAATTCACCCCTCCACTTT. Protein sequence: CASSYWDRYNSPLHF.

This sequence joins TRBV28 and TRBJ1-4; no definite D call. The germline CDR1 and CDR2 sequences are MDHEN and SYDVKM. CDR3 length equals 11 residues. Trimming removed 5 bases at V and 6 bases at J, with 4 bases between. The DNA for the CDR3 is TGTGCCAGCAGTCCGTATGAAAAACTGTTTTTT. It is translated as CASSPYEKLFF.

In this sample, this clonotype turned up a few times. V gene TRBV28 combines with J gene TRBJ2-7; 10 bases are a match to TRBD1. The trim removed 10 bases at V and 5 bases at J, leaving 8 bases unmatched. This CDR3 has 13 residues. From germline, CDR1 is MDHEN and CDR2 SYDVKM. The CDR3 loop is CATGTGVGNEQYF. The CDR3 DNA reads TGTGCCACCGGGACAGGGGTAGGTAACGAGCAGTACTTC.

Only a few counts were recorded for this clonotype. The CDR3 reads CASSSTASNQPQHF. The CDR3 DNA reads as TGTGCCAGCAGTTCCACAGCTTCAAATCAGCCCCAGCATTTT. The rearrangement uses TRBV27 and TRBJ1-5; D unresolved. The germline gives CDR1 MNHEY, CDR2 SMNVEV (reference sequence). The CDR3 runs 14 residues. The V end was cut by 4 bases, the J end by 4 bases, with 11 bases between.

J is TRBJ2-1 and V is TRBV7-2; 13 positions match TRBD2. Germline loops: CDR1 SGHTA, CDR2 FQGNSA. The CDR3 contains 16 residues. V gave up 5 bases and J gave up 10 bases; unmatched junction bases: 11. The CDR3 is CASSPTRLAGGREQFF. CDR3 sequence (DNA): TGTGCCAGCAGCCCGACCAGACTAGCGGGGGGACGCGAGCAGTTCTTC.

The V call is TRBV5-4, the J call TRBJ1-2, with D possibly TRBD1 on 5 matching bases. Per germline, CDR1 SGHNT and CDR2 YYREEE (reference sequence). The CDR3 runs to 14 residues. The V gene lost 1 base and the J gene lost 8 bases, with 15 bases spanning the gap. The CDR3: CASSLWGTIGGYTF. The CDR3 coding sequence is TGTGCCAGCAGCTTGTGGGGGACTATTGGGGGCTACACCTTC.

The V call is TRBV7-3, the J call TRBJ2-3, with D perhaps TRBD1 (6 bases). This CDR3 spans 14 amino acids. Per germline, CDR1 SGHTA and CDR2 FQGTGA. Deletions cut 2 bases from V and 2 bases from J, with 8 bases between. Here the CDR3 DNA reads TGTGCCAGCAGCTTATCAGGGGCCACAGATACGCAGTATTTT. Amino acid sequence: CASSLSGATDTQYF.

The chain is built from TRBV4-1 and TRBJ2-5, with D perhaps TRBD2 (6 bases). The length of the CDR3 is 15 residues. The ends were cut back, 2 bases at V and 5 bases at J, with 15 bases in the middle. Germline CDR1 MGHRA, CDR2 YSYEKL. For the CDR3, the DNA is TGCGCCAGCAGCCAAAGGGAGGTGGGCCGGGAGACCCAGTACTTC. Amino acids: CASSQREVGRETQYF.

V is TRBV11-3 and J is TRBJ2-1; 8 bases match TRBD2. Germline V gene data show CDR1 as SGHNT and CDR2 as YENEEA. Trimming at V came to 8 bases and at J to 8 bases, leaving 8 bases not matched to a gene. The CDR3 spans 13 residues. The CDR3 bases are TGTGCCAGCTCGGGGGGGGCGTACGATGAGCAGTTCTTC. It specifies CASSGGAYDEQFF.

The chain is built from TRBV11-3 and TRBJ1-1; D ambiguous. The CDR3 is 12 residues long. Trimming cost V 4 bases and J 2 bases, with 5 bases left between them. Germline V CDR1 and CDR2: SGHNT, YENEEA. DNA for the CDR3: TGTGCCAGCAGCTCAGATAACACTGAAGCTTTCTTT. Its translation: CASSSDNTEAFF. Combining the CDR3 with reference TRBV11-3 and TRBJ1-1 gives the whole variable domain EAGVVQSPRYKIIEKKQPVAFWCNPISGHNTLYWYLQNLGQGPELLIRYENEEAVDDSQLPKDRFSAERLKGVDSTLKIQPAELGDSAVYLCASSSDNTEAFFGQGTRLTVV.

This clonotype was counted a few times. This chain joins TRBV11-2 and TRBJ2-5; 11 bases line up with TRBD2. CDR1 is SGHAT, CDR2 FQNNGV, per germline. Trimming cost V 5 bases and J 5 bases; bases outside gene matches: 16. The CDR3 loop spans 18 amino acids. The CDR3 here is CASSPRWASGGRRETQYF. In nucleotides, the CDR3 is TGTGCCAGCAGCCCGCGCTGGGCTAGCGGGGGGCGTCGGGAGACCCAGTACTTC. Based on the CDR3 plus reference TRBV11-2 and TRBJ2-5, the full variable domain is EAGVAQSPRYKIIEKRQSVAFWCNPISGHATLYWYQQILGQGPKLLIQFQNNGVVDDSQLPKDRFSAERLKGVDSTLKIQPAKLEDSAVYLCASSPRWASGGRRETQYFGPGTRLLVL.

This chain uses TRBV18 with TRBJ2-7; the D is unclear. Per the germline V gene, CDR1 is KGHSH and CDR2 is LQKENI. The CDR3 runs 13 residues. CDR3 in amino acids: CATALESTYEQYV. Here the CDR3 DNA reads TGTGCTACGGCCTTAGAAAGTACCTACGAGCAGTACGTC.

This clonotype was counted a few times. The chain employs TRBV19 and TRBJ2-2; a weak D match, TRBD1 (6 bases). Germline CDR1 reads LNHDA; CDR2 reads SQIVND (reference sequence). The V gene lost 6 bases and the J gene lost 2 bases, with 13 bases spanning the gap. The CDR3 is made up of 15 amino acids. CDR3 in amino acids: CASSTGLPNTGELFF. The CDR3 bases are TGTGCCAGTAGCACAGGGTTGCCAAACACCGGGGAGCTGTTTTTT.

The chain links TRBV7-2 to TRBJ2-7, with D uncertain. The CDR3 sequence is 13 residues long. Germline V lookup: CDR1 SGHTA, CDR2 FQGNSA. V dropped 11 bases and J dropped 2 bases, with 16 bases sitting between them. The CDR3 spells CAGFQGPAYEQYV. CDR3 bases: TGTGCCGGCTTTCAAGGGCCTGCCTACGAGCAGTACGTC.

The sample holds one count of this clonotype. The chain links TRBV9 to TRBJ1-2, with 11 positions matching TRBD1. The germline V gene has CDR1 SGDLS and CDR2 YYNGEE. The CDR3 covers 15 residues. J was trimmed by 5 bases and V by 4 bases; bases with no gene match: 7. CDR3 residues: CASSLRDRGGYGYTF. CDR3 nucleotides: TGTGCCAGCAGCCTCCGGGACAGGGGGGGGTATGGCTACACCTTC.